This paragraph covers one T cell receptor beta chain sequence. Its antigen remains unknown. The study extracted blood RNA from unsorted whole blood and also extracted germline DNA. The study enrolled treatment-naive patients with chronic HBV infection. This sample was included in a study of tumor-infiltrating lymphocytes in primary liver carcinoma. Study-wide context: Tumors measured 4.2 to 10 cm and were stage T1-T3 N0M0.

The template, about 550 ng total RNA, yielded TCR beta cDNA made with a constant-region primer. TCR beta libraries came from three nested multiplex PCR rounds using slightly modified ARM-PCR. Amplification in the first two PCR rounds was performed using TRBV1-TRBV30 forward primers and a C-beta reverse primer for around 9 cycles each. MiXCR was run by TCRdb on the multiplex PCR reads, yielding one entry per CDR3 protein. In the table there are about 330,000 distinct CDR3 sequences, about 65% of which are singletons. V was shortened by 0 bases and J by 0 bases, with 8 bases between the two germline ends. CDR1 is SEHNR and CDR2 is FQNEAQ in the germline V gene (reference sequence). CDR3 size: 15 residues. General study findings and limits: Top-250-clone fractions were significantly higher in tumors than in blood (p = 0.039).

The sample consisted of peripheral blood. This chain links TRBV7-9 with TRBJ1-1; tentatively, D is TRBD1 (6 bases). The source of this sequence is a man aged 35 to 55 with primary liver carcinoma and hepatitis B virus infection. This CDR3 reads CASSLANRVNTEAFF. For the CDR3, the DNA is TGTGCCAGCAGCTTAGCCAACAGGGTGAACACTGAAGCTTTCTTT.